Shown below are 7 T cell receptor beta chains from a single sample sequenced in a study of blood T cell repertoires in COVID-19. Using immunoSEQ multiplex PCR, the repertoire was profiled, and TCRdb retains in-frame clones only, with some absent. The sample comprises under 450,000 clones, around 89% of which are singletons, and about 1.4% rests with the top ten. Sequencing input: peripheral blood. These receptors came from a middle-aged woman with COVID-19, enrolled during active disease.

This clone was detected only once. This chain joins TRBV6-5 and TRBJ2-7; 9 bases align to TRBD1. The V gene end was trimmed by 10 bases and the J gene end by 2 bases; junction bases not matched to a gene: 12. This CDR3 comprises 15 residues. Per germline, CDR1 MNHEY and CDR2 SVGAGI. In nucleotides, the CDR3 is TGTGCCACAGAACCCGCGGGGACAGGGACCTACGAGCAGTACTTC. Translation: CATEPAGTGTYEQYF.

This chain uses TRBV27 with TRBJ1-3; no firm D call. The germline CDR1 and CDR2 sequences are MNHEY and SMNVEV (reference sequence). Trimming removed 6 bases at V and 4 bases at J, with 19 bases between. The CDR3 extends over 16 amino acids. The DNA for the CDR3 is TGTGCCAGCAGCTTGGACGGGAGAGTGGGGGGAAACACCATATATTTT. It translates to CASSLDGRVGGNTIYF.

J is TRBJ1-2 and V is TRBV28, with 7 bases fitting TRBD1. Looked up from germline, CDR1 is MDHEN and CDR2 is SYDVKM. There are 15 residues in the CDR3. Trimming took 7 bases from V and 4 from J; bases not matched to a gene: 12. CDR3 nucleotide sequence: TGTGCCAGCACTAAACTCCGGAGACAGGGCTATGGCTACACCTTC. Its translation is CASTKLRRQGYGYTF.

This chain connects TRBV27 to TRBJ2-7, with D possibly TRBD1 on 6 matching bases. Trimming pared 3 bases from V and 4 bases from J, leaving 19 bases between. This CDR3 region has 16 residues. Germline V CDR1 and CDR2: MNHEY, SMNVEV (reference sequence). CDR3 amino acids: CASSFYTGTPGYEQYF. The CDR3 nucleotides read TGTGCCAGCAGTTTCTACACCGGGACACCCGGATACGAGCAGTACTTC.

Concerning this clone: Other DNA sequences in the same sample also yield this CDR3. V is TRBV27 and J is TRBJ2-7; no clear D. The CDR3 spans 12 residues. The germline V gene has CDR1 MNHEY and CDR2 SMNVEV (reference sequence). The V end lost 5 bases, the J end lost 0 bases, and 5 bases lay between the germline ends. CDR3 amino acids: CASSGSSYEQYF. DNA of the CDR3: TGTGCCAGCAGTGGTAGCTCCTACGAGCAGTACTTC.

The genes are TRBV4-3 and TRBJ2-2, with 7 positions matching TRBD1. From germline, CDR1 is LGHNA and CDR2 YSLEER. This CDR3 has 15 amino acids. V was clipped by 5 bases and J by 3 bases; unmatched bases: 6. The CDR3 sequence: CASSGRQGYTGELFF. CDR3 bases: TGCGCCAGCAGCGGCCGACAGGGTTACACCGGGGAGCTGTTTTTT.

V usage is TRBV7-2 and J usage is TRBJ1-1, with 8 bases fitting TRBD1. V gave up 3 bases and J gave up 1 base; unmatched junction bases: 4. Germline V CDR1 and CDR2: SGHTA, FQGNSA. This CDR3 has 15 amino acids. CDR3 coding DNA: TGTGCCAGCAGCTTCTCCGGACAGGGGAACACTGAAGCTTTCTTT. Amino acids: CASSFSGQGNTEAFF.